What follows are 32 T cell receptor beta chains derived from one specimen sequenced in a study of Ad26.COV2.S vaccination and SARS-CoV-2 variants. Treatment meaning: around 19 received Ad26.COV2.S at low or high dose, single or two shots; several received placebo; per-sample allocation not given. It was on day 63 after the first vaccine or placebo injection that samples were taken. Clones were read by immunoSEQ multiplex PCR, and TCRdb kept only the in-frame ones, dropping some. The sample has roughly 400,000 clones, approximately 90% seen once; the top ten hold around 1.8%. Here the sequenced sample was peripheral blood, taken in a trial of Ad26.COV2.S vaccine versus placebo. The receptor set was obtained from a person aged 18-65 years who received the Ad26.COV2.S COVID-19 vaccine or a placebo.

V is TRBV9 and J is TRBJ2-7; 9 positions match TRBD1. Looked up from germline, CDR1 is SGDLS and CDR2 is YYNGEE. J was trimmed by 6 bases and V by 0 bases; bases with no gene match: 10. This CDR3 is built from 16 residues. The CDR3 reads CASSVAGQGPPLEQYF. In DNA, the CDR3 is TGTGCCAGCAGCGTAGCGGGACAGGGCCCCCCTCTCGAGCAGTACTTC. Using reference TRBV9 and TRBJ2-7 for the parts outside the CDR3, the full variable domain is DSGVTQTPKHLITATGQRVTLRCSPRSGDLSVYWYQQSLDQGLQFLIQYYNGEERAKGNILERFSAQQFPDLHSELNLSSLELGDSALYFCASSVAGQGPPLEQYFGPGTRLTVT.

The chain is built from TRBV7-2 and TRBJ2-3; D uncertain. The CDR3 spans 14 residues. V was clipped by 3 bases and J by 3 bases, with 10 bases between them. In germline, CDR1 is SGHTA, CDR2 FQGNSA. DNA of the CDR3: TGTGCCAGCAGCTTTCTGTCCCCAACAGATACGCAGTATTTT. Its translation is CASSFLSPTDTQYF.

This chain links TRBV5-6 with TRBJ2-2, with a weak D call TRBD2 (5 bases). The V gene lost 1 base and the J gene lost 4 bases, with 11 bases spanning the gap. Germline CDR1 reads SGHDT; CDR2 reads YYEEEE. The CDR3 spans 15 residues. The chain's CDR3 is CASSLFSRGTGELFF. The CDR3 coding sequence is TGTGCCAGCAGCTTGTTCTCCCGGGGCACCGGGGAGCTGTTTTTT.

In its sample, this clone was seen once. The rearrangement uses TRBV24-1 and TRBJ2-1, with a tentative D call TRBD1 (6 bases). The CDR3 spans 15 residues. Germline V gene sequence: CDR1 KGHDR, CDR2 SFDVKD. The ends were cut back, 4 bases at V and 7 bases at J, with 16 bases in the middle. In nucleotides, the CDR3 is TGTGCCACCAGTGACCCCCGGGACAAGGATAATGAGCAGTTCTTC. It codes for CATSDPRDKDNEQFF.

The V gene is TRBV5-6, the J gene TRBJ2-7, with 12 bases aligning to TRBD2. Per the germline V gene, CDR1 is SGHDT and CDR2 is YYEEEE. After removal of 0 bases from V and 3 bases from J, the junction contained 4 bases not matched to a gene. There are 16 residues in the CDR3. The CDR3 nucleotides are TGTGCCAGCAGCTTGGCCCCGGGACTAGCGGGCTACGAGCAGTACTTC. Amino acid sequence: CASSLAPGLAGYEQYF.

This chain connects TRBV27 to TRBJ2-7, with 8 bases identical to TRBD1. This CDR3 is built from 14 residues. V gave up 5 bases and J gave up 6 bases; unmatched junction bases: 9. In germline, CDR1 is MNHEY, CDR2 SMNVEV (reference sequence). CDR3 in amino acids: CASSPQGARSEQYF. CDR3 nucleotide sequence: TGTGCCAGCAGTCCCCAGGGGGCGCGTAGCGAGCAGTACTTC.

V gene TRBV5-1 combines with J gene TRBJ2-3; TRBD2 agrees at 8 bases. Trimming cost V 5 bases and J 2 bases; bases outside gene matches: 7. Germline V CDR1 and CDR2: SGHRS, YFSETQ. The CDR3 runs to 15 residues. Here the CDR3 DNA reads TGCGCCAGCAGGTATAGCGGGACTGACACAGATACGCAGTATTTT. It specifies CASRYSGTDTDTQYF.

J is TRBJ2-3 and V is TRBV5-1; 7 bases match TRBD2. V lost 2 bases to trimming and J lost 3 bases; unmatched junction nucleotides: 3. This CDR3 comprises 14 residues. Per germline, CDR1 SGHRS and CDR2 YFSETQ. The CDR3 DNA follows: TGCGCCAGCAGCTTCCGGGGGGATACAGATACGCAGTATTTT. This codes for CASSFRGDTDTQYF.

V gene TRBV7-9 combines with J gene TRBJ1-1; D might be TRBD1 (5 bases). V was pared by 7 bases and J by 4 bases, with 13 bases between. This CDR3 is 13 amino acids long. Looked up from germline, CDR1 is SEHNR and CDR2 is FQNEAQ (reference sequence). This chain's CDR3 is CASNEGSGTEAFF. Written as DNA, the CDR3 is TGTGCCAGCAATGAGGGGTCGGGCACTGAAGCTTTCTTT.

The chain couples TRBV18 to TRBJ2-1, with 8 nucleotides matching TRBD1. J gave up 14 bases and V 0 bases, and 6 bases lay outside the gene matches. Germline CDR1 KGHSH, CDR2 LQKENI. The CDR3 spans 13 residues. The CDR3 sequence is CASSPPSTGGEFF. CDR3 bases: TGTGCCAGCTCACCACCCTCAACAGGGGGAGAGTTCTTC.

The rearrangement joins TRBV11-2 to TRBJ1-5, with 8 bases fitting TRBD1. This CDR3 is 19 amino acids long. Germline lookup yields CDR1 SGHAT and CDR2 FQNNGV. V lost 2 bases, J lost 1 base, and 13 bases stayed unmatched. The CDR3 here is CASSLPSRGLYLSNQPQHF. The CDR3 nucleotides read TGTGCCAGCAGCTTACCCTCCAGGGGGCTGTATCTGAGCAATCAGCCCCAGCATTTT.

The chain carries TRBV10-3 and TRBJ2-7; D assignment may be TRBD1 or TRBD2 (7 bases each). Germline V gene data show CDR1 as ENHRY and CDR2 as SYGVKD. Trimming shortened V by 7 bases and J by 7 bases, and 20 bases separated the two germline ends. There are 14 residues in the CDR3. The CDR3 DNA sequence: TGTGCCATCAAAACGGGAGGACAGGCCCTGGAGCAGTACTTC. Translated: CAIKTGGQALEQYF.

This chain connects TRBV6-2 or TRBV6-3 to TRBJ1-2, with unresolved D. CDR3 length: 14 amino acids. V lost 4 bases and J lost 2, with 11 bases in between. Germline-derived CDR1 and CDR2 are MNHEY and SVGEGT. CDR3 sequence: CASSSPTMNYGYTF. The CDR3 DNA reads as TGTGCCAGCAGTTCCCCAACCATGAACTATGGCTACACCTTC.

This chain connects TRBV20-1 to TRBJ1-4; possible D gene TRBD1, 6 bases. The V and J ends lost 3 bases and 8 bases respectively, with 13 bases between them. Germline V gene data show CDR1 as DFQATT and CDR2 as SNEGSKA (reference sequence). The CDR3 is 13 amino acids. CDR3 protein: CSASPGEKEKLFF. For the CDR3, the DNA is TGCAGTGCTAGTCCAGGGGAGAAAGAAAAACTGTTTTTT.

This clone turned up a few times. The rearrangement uses TRBV28 and TRBJ2-4; 8 positions agree with TRBD1. With 4 bases clipped from V and 13 bases from J, the junction kept 12 bases outside the gene matches. The length of the CDR3 is 14 residues. Germline V gene lookup returns CDR1 MDHEN and CDR2 SYDVKM. CDR3 bases: TGTGCCAGCAGTTACGGACAGGGTGTAAGGGGGCAGTACTTC. Translating gives CASSYGQGVRGQYF.

The J gene is TRBJ2-7, the V gene TRBV30; the match to TRBD1 covers 8 bases. The V and J ends lost 3 bases and 2 bases, in that order; junction bases with no gene match: 6. The CDR3 is 14 residues long. Germline values: CDR1 GTSNPN, CDR2 SVGIG (reference sequence). The CDR3 spells CAWRGLQGAYEQYF. The CDR3 region has the DNA TGTGCCTGGAGGGGGCTACAGGGGGCCTACGAGCAGTACTTC.

The chain couples TRBV6-2 or TRBV6-3 to TRBJ1-1; D may be TRBD1 (6 bases). Trimming removed 6 bases at V and 4 bases at J, with 12 bases between. The CDR3 consists of 13 residues. CDR1 and CDR2 (germline): MNHEY, SVGEGT. Here the CDR3 DNA reads TGTGCCAGCAGCCCACCAGGGGCCACTGAAGCTTTCTTT. Its protein is CASSPPGATEAFF.

The chain links TRBV2 to TRBJ2-2; D is uncertain. The germline V gene encodes CDR1 SNHLY and CDR2 FYNNEI. The CDR3 loop spans 15 amino acids. Deletions cut 7 bases from V and 2 bases from J, with 14 bases between. The CDR3, as DNA: TGTGCCAGCACCCAAGCCCCATTTAACACCGGGGAGCTGTTTTTT. This gives the protein CASTQAPFNTGELFF.

The table lists this clone with a count of one. This chain links TRBV5-6 with TRBJ1-1, with D possibly TRBD1 on 6 matching bases. The CDR3 has 15 residues. CDR1 and CDR2 from the germline V gene are SGHDT and YYEEEE. Trimming removed 4 bases at V and 4 bases at J, with 17 bases between. In DNA, the CDR3 is TGTGCCAGCAGCCCATGGACGGGGGCGGGCACTGAAGCTTTCTTT. Its protein product is CASSPWTGAGTEAFF. The whole variable domain, filled in from reference TRBV5-6 and TRBJ1-1, reads DAGVTQSPTHLIKTRGQQVTLRCSPKSGHDTVSWYQQALGQGPQFIFQYYEEEERQRGNFPDRFSGHQFPNYSSELNVNALLLGDSALYLCASSPWTGAGTEAFFGQGTRLTVV.

This clone was seen only once. The rearrangement uses TRBV4-2 and TRBJ1-5, with TRBD1 as a possible D gene (6 bases). The CDR3 is made up of 19 amino acids. Trimming cost V 2 bases and J 7 bases, with 27 bases left between them. The germline gives CDR1 LGHNA, CDR2 YNFKEQ. For the CDR3, the DNA is TGTGCCAGCAGCCAAATAGGGCAGATTGGAGGGGGACCCGGGCAGCCCCAGCATTTT. Its translation: CASSQIGQIGGGPGQPQHF.

The rearrangement joins TRBV5-4 to TRBJ2-7, with TRBD1 matching 8 bases. Unmatched junction bases numbered 10, after V lost 4 bases and J lost 4 bases. The germline V gene encodes CDR1 SGHNT and CDR2 YYREEE (reference sequence). The CDR3 length is 15 residues. CDR3 nucleotides: TGTGCCAGCAGCGCACGGACAGGGAATTATTACGAGCAGTACTTC. As protein: CASSARTGNYYEQYF.

This chain joins TRBV5-1 and TRBJ2-6; D unresolved. The germline V gene encodes CDR1 SGHRS and CDR2 YFSETQ. CDR3 size: 17 residues. Trimming took 0 bases from V and 0 from J, leaving 10 bases between them. The CDR3 here is CASSLARSNSGANVLTF. CDR3 bases: TGCGCCAGCAGCTTGGCTCGGAGTAACTCTGGGGCCAACGTCCTGACTTTC.

The V call is TRBV7-2, the J call TRBJ2-2, with 9 nucleotides matching TRBD2. Germline V lookup: CDR1 SGHTA, CDR2 FQGNSA. CDR3 length: 17 residues. Germline trimming cut 2 bases from V and 4 bases from J; bases unmatched to any gene: 8. CDR3 bases: TGTGCCAGCAGCTTATGGGGTAGCGGGGGATCCACCGGGGAGCTGTTTTTT. Encoded protein: CASSLWGSGGSTGELFF.

This chain connects TRBV6-5 to TRBJ2-7; 11 nucleotides line up with TRBD1. V lost 7 bases, J lost 3 bases, and 8 bases stayed unmatched. CDR1 is MNHEY, CDR2 SVGAGI, per germline. The CDR3 covers 15 residues. This chain's CDR3 is CASMTGQGVFYEQYF. DNA of the CDR3: TGTGCCAGCATGACGGGACAGGGGGTTTTCTACGAGCAGTACTTC.

This clone was seen once. The CDR3 DNA sequence: TGTGCCTGGAGTGTACGAGGTTTTGTAAACACTGAAGCTTTCTTT. Its protein is CAWSVRGFVNTEAFF. The chain has TRBV30 and TRBJ1-1; no firm D call. The V gene lost 0 bases and the J gene lost 2 bases, with 13 bases spanning the gap. Germline loops: CDR1 GTSNPN, CDR2 SVGIG (reference sequence). The CDR3 runs 15 residues.

The V gene is TRBV29-1, the J gene TRBJ2-7; 8 nucleotides line up with TRBD2. V trimming: 3 bases; J trimming: 6 bases; junction bases outside the gene matches: 4. The CDR3 is 12 amino acids. Germline CDR1 and CDR2: SQVTM and ANQGSEA. CDR3 nucleotide sequence: TGCAGCGTTGATGCCAGCGGGGGCGAGCAGTACTTC. Translation gives CSVDASGGEQYF.

This clone was counted a single time. CDR3 coding DNA: TGTGCTCGGAGCAGCGACGCACGAGATACGCAGTATTTT. It encodes CARSSDARDTQYF. The rearrangement joins TRBV30 to TRBJ2-3; D not resolved. The CDR3 is 13 residues long. The germline V gene has CDR1 GTSNPN and CDR2 SVGIG (reference sequence).

This chain connects TRBV18 to TRBJ2-7; no clear D. Trimming cost V 0 bases and J 4 bases, with 7 bases left between them. The CDR3 has 13 amino acids. Germline V gene lookup returns CDR1 KGHSH and CDR2 LQKENI. In DNA form, the CDR3 reads TGTGCCAGCTCACCACCGTTTGGGTACGAGCAGTACTTC. It codes for CASSPPFGYEQYF.

The chain recombines TRBV21-1 with TRBJ2-7; the table assigns TRBD2, which was not confirmed against the DNA. TRBV21-1 is termed a pseudogene. The CDR3 runs to 11 residues. CDR3 region: CASSKRIEQYF. The DNA of the CDR3 is TGTGCCAGCAGCAAGAGGATCGAGCAGTACTTC.

Only a few counts were recorded for this clone. This sequence joins TRBV18 and TRBJ1-1, with 9 bases fitting TRBD1. J lost 4 bases, V lost 3 bases, and 12 bases had no gene match. CDR1 and CDR2 from the germline V gene are KGHSH and LQKENI. CDR3 length: 17 amino acids. The CDR3 sequence: CASSPPGQGIDFTEAFF. The CDR3 coding sequence is TGTGCCAGCTCACCCCCGGGACAGGGTATTGACTTCACTGAAGCTTTCTTT.

This clone occurred once. The chain combines TRBV19 with TRBJ1-3; possibly TRBD1 for D (5 bases). From germline, CDR1 is LNHDA and CDR2 SQIVND (reference sequence). V was pared by 6 bases and J by 0 bases, with 18 bases between. The length of the CDR3 is 17 residues. DNA of the CDR3: TGTGCCAGTAGGTTACCGCGGGACGCTAGCTCTGGAAACACCATATATTTT. It specifies CASRLPRDASSGNTIYF.

The CDR3 region is CAGKRAGDTEAFF. In DNA form, the CDR3 reads TGTGCCGGCAAAAGAGCCGGGGACACTGAAGCTTTCTTT. The J gene is TRBJ1-1, the V gene TRBV10-3; D gene uncertain. The germline V gene has CDR1 ENHRY and CDR2 SYGVKD. CDR3 length: 13 amino acids. Trimming removed 11 bases at V and 3 bases at J, with 16 bases between.